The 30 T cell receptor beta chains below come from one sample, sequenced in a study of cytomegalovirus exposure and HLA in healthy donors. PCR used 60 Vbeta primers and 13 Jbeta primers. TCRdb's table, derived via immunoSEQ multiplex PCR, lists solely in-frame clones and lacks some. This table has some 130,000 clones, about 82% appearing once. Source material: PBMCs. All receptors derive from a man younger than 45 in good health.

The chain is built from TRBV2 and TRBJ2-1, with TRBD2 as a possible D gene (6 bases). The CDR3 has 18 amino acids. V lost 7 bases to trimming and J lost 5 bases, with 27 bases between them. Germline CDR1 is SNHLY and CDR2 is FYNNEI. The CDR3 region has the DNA TGTGCCAGCACCATAACGCCCCTCCTAGCGTTTGAAAACAATGAGCAGTTCTTC. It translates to CASTITPLLAFENNEQFF.

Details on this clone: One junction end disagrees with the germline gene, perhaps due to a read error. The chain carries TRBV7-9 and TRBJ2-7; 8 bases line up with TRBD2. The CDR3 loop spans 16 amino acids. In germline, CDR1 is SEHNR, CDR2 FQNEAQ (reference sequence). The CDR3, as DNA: TGTTCCAGCAGCCCACCCAGCACGGGGACTAGGTACGAGCAGTACTTC. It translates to CSSSPPSTGTRYEQYF.

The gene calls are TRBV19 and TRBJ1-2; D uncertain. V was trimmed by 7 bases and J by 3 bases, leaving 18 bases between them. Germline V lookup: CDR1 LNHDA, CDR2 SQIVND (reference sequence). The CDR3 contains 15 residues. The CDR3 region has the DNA TGTGCCAGTAAGGTCCAGCGAGGAGGAGACTATGGCTACACCTTC. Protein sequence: CASKVQRGGDYGYTF. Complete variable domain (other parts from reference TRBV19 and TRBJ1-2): DGGITQSPKYLFRKEGQNVTLSCEQNLNHDAMYWYRQDPGQGLRLIYYSQIVNDFQKGDIAEGYSVSREKKESFPLTVTSAQKNPTAFYLCASKVQRGGDYGYTFGSGTRLTVV.

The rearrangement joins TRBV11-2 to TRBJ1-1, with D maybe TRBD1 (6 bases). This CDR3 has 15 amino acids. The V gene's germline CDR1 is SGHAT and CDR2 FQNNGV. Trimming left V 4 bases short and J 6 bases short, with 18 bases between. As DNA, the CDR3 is TGTGCCAGCAGCTCCCATACCACAGGGTTCGCTGAAGCTTTCTTT. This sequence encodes CASSSHTTGFAEAFF.

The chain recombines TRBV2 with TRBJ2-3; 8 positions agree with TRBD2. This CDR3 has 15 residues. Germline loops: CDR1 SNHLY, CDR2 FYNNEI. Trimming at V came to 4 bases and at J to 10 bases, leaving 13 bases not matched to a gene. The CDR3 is CASSVQGLVGDAQYF. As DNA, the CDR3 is TGTGCCAGCAGTGTACAGGGACTAGTAGGGGATGCGCAGTATTTT. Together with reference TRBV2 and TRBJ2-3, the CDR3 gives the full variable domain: EPEVTQTPSHQVTQMGQEVILRCVPISNHLYFYWYRQILGQKVEFLVSFYNNEISEKSEIFDDQFSVERPDGSNFTLKIRSTKLEDSAMYFCASSVQGLVGDAQYFGPGTRLTVL.

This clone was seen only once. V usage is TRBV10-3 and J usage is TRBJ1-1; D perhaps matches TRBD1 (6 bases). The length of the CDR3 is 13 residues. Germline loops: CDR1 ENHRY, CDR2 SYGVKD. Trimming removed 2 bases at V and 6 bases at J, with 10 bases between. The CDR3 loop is CAISEAGAAEAFF. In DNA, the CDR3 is TGTGCCATCAGTGAGGCAGGGGCTGCTGAAGCTTTCTTT.

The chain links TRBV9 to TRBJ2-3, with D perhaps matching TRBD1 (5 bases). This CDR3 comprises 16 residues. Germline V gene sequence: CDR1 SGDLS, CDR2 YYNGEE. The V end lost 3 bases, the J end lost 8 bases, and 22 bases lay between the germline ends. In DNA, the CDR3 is TGTGCCAGCAGCGCAGGGAACCCCAAGGGGTCTCTTACGCAGTATTTT. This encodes CASSAGNPKGSLTQYF.

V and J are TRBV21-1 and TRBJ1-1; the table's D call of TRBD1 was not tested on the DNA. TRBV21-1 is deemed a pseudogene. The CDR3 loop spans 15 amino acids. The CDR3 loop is CASNIVQGKGPEAFF. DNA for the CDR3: TGTGCCAGCAACATCGTCCAAGGCAAGGGGCCTGAAGCTTTCTTT.

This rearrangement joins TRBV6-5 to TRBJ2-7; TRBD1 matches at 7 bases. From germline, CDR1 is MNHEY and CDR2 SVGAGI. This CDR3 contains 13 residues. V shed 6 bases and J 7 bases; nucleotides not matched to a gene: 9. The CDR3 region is CASSRDRAREQYF. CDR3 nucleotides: TGTGCCAGCAGCCGGGACAGAGCGCGGGAGCAGTACTTC.

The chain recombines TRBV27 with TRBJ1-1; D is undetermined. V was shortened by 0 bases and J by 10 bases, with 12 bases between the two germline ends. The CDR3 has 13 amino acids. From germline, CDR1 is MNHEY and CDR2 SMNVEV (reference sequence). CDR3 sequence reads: CASSLSQSLRAFF. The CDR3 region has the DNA TGTGCCAGCAGTTTATCGCAAAGCCTAAGAGCTTTCTTT.

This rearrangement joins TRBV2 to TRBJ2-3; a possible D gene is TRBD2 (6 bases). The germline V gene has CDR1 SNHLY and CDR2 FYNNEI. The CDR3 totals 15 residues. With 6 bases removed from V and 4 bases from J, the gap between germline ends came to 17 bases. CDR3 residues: CASRLATLEADTQYF. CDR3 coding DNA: TGTGCCAGCAGACTAGCAACCCTGGAGGCAGATACGCAGTATTTT.

The CDR3 nucleotides read TGTGCCAGCAGGCGGTTAAAAGGCGGCGGGGAGCTGTTTTTT. This encodes CASRRLKGGGELFF. This chain uses TRBV11-3 with TRBJ2-2; D gene ambiguous. The CDR3 sequence is 14 residues long. The germline V gene encodes CDR1 SGHNT and CDR2 YENEEA. V dropped 6 bases and J dropped 7 bases, with 15 bases sitting between them.

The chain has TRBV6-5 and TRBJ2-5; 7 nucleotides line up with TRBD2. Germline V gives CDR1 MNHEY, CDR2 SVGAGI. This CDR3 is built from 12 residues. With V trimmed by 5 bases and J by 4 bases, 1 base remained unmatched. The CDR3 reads CASSPSGETQYF. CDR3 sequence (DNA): TGTGCCAGCAGTCCTAGCGGAGAGACCCAGTACTTC.

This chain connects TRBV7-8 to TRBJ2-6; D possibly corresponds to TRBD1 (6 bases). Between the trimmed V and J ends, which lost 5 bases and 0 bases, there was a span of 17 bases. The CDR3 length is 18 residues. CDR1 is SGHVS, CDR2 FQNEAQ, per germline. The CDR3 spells CASSPRTALSSGANVLTF. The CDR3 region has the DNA TGTGCCAGCAGCCCTCGGACAGCGCTAAGCTCTGGGGCCAACGTCCTGACTTTC. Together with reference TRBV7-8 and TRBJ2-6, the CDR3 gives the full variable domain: GAGVSQSPRYKVAKRGQDVALRCDPISGHVSLFWYQQALGQGPEFLTYFQNEAQLDKSGLPSDRFFAERPEGSVSTLKIQRTQQEDSAVYLCASSPRTALSSGANVLTFGAGSRLTVL.

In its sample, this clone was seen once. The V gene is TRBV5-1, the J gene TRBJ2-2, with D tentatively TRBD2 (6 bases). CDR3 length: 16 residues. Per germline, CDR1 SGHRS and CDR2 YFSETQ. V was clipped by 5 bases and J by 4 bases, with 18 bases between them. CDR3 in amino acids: CASSRASASGTGELFF. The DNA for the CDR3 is TGCGCCAGCAGTCGGGCTAGCGCTTCAGGCACCGGGGAGCTGTTTTTT.

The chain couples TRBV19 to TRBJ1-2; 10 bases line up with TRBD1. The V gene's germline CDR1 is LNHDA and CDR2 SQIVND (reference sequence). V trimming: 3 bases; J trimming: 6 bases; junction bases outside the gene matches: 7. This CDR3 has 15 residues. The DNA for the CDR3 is TGTGCCAGTAGTATTAGGACAGGGGGTTTGAATGGCTACACCTTC. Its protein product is CASSIRTGGLNGYTF.

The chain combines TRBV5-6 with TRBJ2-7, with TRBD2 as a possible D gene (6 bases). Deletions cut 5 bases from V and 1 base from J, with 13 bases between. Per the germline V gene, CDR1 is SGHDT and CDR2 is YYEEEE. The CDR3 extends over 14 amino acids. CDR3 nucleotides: TGTGCCAGCAGAGCCGGGACTCCTTCCTACGAGCAGTACTTC. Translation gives CASRAGTPSYEQYF. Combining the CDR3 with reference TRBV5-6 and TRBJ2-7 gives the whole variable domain DAGVTQSPTHLIKTRGQQVTLRCSPKSGHDTVSWYQQALGQGPQFIFQYYEEEERQRGNFPDRFSGHQFPNYSSELNVNALLLGDSALYLCASRAGTPSYEQYFGPGTRLTVT.

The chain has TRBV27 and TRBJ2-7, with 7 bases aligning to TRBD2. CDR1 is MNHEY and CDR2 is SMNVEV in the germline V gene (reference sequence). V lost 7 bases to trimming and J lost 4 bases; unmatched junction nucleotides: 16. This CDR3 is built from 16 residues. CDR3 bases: TGTGCCAGCACCCCATCGGGGGGTAGGCTTGGGTACGAGCAGTACTTC. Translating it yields CASTPSGGRLGYEQYF.

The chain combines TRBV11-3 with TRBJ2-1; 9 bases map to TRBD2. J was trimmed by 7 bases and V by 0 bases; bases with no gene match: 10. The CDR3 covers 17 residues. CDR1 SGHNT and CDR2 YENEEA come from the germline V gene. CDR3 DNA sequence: TGTGCCAGCAGCTTAGACCCGGTGCTAGCGGGAAGGAATGAGCAGTTCTTC. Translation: CASSLDPVLAGRNEQFF.

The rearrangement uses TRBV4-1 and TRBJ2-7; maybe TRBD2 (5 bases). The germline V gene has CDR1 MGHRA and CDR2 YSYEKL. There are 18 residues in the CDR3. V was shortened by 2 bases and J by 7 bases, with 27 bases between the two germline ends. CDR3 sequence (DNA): TGCGCCAGCAGCCAATGGAGCTTCGGCGCTACCTTGTCGGGAGAGCAGTACTTC. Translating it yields CASSQWSFGATLSGEQYF.

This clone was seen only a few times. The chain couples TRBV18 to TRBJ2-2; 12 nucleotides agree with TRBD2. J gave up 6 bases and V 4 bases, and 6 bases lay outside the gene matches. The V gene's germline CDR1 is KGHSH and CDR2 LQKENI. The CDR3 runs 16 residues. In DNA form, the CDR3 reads TGTGCCAGCTCACTGCGGACTAGCGGGATTCCCGGGGAGCTGTTTTTT. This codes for CASSLRTSGIPGELFF.

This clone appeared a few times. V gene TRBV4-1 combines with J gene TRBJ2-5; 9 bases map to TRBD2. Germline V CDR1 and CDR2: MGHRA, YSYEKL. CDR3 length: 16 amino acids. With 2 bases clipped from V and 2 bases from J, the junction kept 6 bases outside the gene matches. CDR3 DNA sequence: TGCGCCAGCAGCCAAATACTAGCGGGTCTGCAAGAGACCCAGTACTTC. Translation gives CASSQILAGLQETQYF.

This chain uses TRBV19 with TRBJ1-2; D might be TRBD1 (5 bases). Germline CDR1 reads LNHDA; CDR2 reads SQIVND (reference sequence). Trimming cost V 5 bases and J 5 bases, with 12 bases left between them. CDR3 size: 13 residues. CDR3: CASSPRAGYGYTF. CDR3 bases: TGTGCCAGTAGTCCCAGGGCAGGGTATGGCTACACCTTC.

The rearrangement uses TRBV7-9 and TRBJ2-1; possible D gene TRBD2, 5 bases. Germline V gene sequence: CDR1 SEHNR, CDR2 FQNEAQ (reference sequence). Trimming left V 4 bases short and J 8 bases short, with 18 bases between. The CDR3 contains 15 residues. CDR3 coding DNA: TGTGCCAGCAGCTCCGGCCCTGGCGGGCGCCATGAGCAGTTCTTC. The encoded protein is CASSSGPGGRHEQFF.

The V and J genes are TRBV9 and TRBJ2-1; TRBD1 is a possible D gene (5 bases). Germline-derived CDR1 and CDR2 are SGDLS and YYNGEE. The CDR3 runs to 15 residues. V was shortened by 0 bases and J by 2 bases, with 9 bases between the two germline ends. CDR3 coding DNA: TGTGCCAGCAGCGTAGTTGTGGGGCCCTACAATGAGCAGTTCTTC. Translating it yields CASSVVVGPYNEQFF.

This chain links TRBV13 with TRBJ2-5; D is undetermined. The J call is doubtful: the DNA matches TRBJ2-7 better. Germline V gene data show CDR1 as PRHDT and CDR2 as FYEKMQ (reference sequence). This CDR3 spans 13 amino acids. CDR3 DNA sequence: TGTGCCAGCAGCGCCCACAGATCCTACGAGCAGTACTTC. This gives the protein CASSAHRSYEQYF.

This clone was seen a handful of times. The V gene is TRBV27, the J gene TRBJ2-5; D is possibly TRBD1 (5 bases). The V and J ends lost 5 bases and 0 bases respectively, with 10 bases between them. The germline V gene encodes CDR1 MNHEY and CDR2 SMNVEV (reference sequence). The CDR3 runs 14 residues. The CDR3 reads CASSRTPYQETQYF. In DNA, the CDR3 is TGTGCCAGCAGTCGGACACCATACCAAGAGACCCAGTACTTC.

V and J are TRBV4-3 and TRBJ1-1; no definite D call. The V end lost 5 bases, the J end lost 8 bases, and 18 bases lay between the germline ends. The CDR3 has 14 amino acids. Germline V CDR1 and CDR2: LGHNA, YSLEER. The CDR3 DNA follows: TGCGCCAGCAGCACGAGAGTCCCCTCCGGGGAAGCTTTCTTT. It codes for CASSTRVPSGEAFF.

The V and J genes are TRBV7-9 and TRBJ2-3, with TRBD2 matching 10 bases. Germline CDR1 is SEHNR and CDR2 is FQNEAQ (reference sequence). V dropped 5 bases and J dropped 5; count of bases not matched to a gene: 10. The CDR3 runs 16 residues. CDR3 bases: TGTGCCAGCAGCGTTAGCGGGAGGCCTCCCGGAGATACGCAGTATTTT. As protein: CASSVSGRPPGDTQYF.

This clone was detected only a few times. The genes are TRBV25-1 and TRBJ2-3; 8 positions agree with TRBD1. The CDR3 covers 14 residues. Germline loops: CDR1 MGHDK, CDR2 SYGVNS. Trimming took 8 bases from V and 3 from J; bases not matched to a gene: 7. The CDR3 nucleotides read TGTGCCAGCGGGAGGACAGGGAGGACAGATACGCAGTATTTT. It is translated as CASGRTGRTDTQYF.